The clone carrying this TCR beta chain was detected a few times. Its target is unknown. The record originates from a study of shared clonotypes between healthy human individuals. Study-wide points: Clonotype sharing across several donors was observed for roughly 5% of naive CD4 clonotypes. Naive subsets generally exceeded memory subsets in estimated richness.

Germline CDR1 and CDR2: SEHNR and FQNEAQ (reference sequence). The J segment lost 4 bases and the V segment lost 5 bases, leaving 5 bases of the junction unmatched. The CDR3 runs 15 residues. All participating donors were Caucasian adults from Nashville, Tennessee. Some clones are missing from TCRdb's copy, which holds only in-frame ones; the method was immunoSEQ multiplex PCR. The sample contains about 100,000 clones, around 64% of which appear only once. V usage is TRBV7-9 and J usage is TRBJ2-3, with TRBD2 identical over 11 bases. What was sequenced was memory CD8+ T cells sorted from blood. Specified subset: CD45RO+ cells pooled with CCR7-negative TemRA cells. The sequence derives from a woman younger than 45 in good health. The CDR3 DNA is TGTGCCAGCAGCACGACTAGCGGGACGGCAGATACGCAGTATTTT. It codes for CASSTTSGTADTQYF.